This is a list of T cell receptor beta chains from one sample in a study of blood T cell repertoires in COVID-19. This table comes from immunoSEQ multiplex PCR, and its TCRdb copy is limited to in-frame clones, with some not included. The table has around 190,000 clones, about 88% seen once. Sequenced input: peripheral blood. These receptors came from a man aged 45-60 years with COVID-19, enrolled during active disease. The CDR3 runs from the conserved cysteine through the conserved F or W. D genes are given only for firm matches. Where a row states a size, it is once, few, many or the class of an expanded clone; other rows omit it.

D gene | clone size | J gene | V gene | CDR3 DNA | CDR3 protein
TRBD2 | once | TRBJ2-3 | TRBV18 | TGTGCCAGCTCATCCACTCATGCGACTAGCGGGGGGTTGGTTACGCAGTATTTT | CASSSTHATSGGLVTQYF
NA | NA | TRBJ2-7 | TRBV21-1 | TGTGCCAGCGAGGACAGCTCCTACGAGCAGTACTTC | CASEDSSYEQYF
NA | NA | TRBJ2-6 | TRBV7-9 | TGTGCCAGCAGCTACCAGGGTTCTGGGGCCAACGTCCTGACTTTC | CASSYQGSGANVLTF
TRBD2 | NA | TRBJ2-3 | TRBV5-6 | TGTGCCAGCAGCATCAATCAGCGGGGATGGGGGACAGATACGCAGTATTTT | CASSINQRGWGTDTQYF
TRBD1 | NA | TRBJ1-2 | TRBV13 | TGTGCCAGCAGCTTCAAAAGAGGGGGCAAGTATGGCTATACCTTC | CASSFKRGGKYGYTF
TRBD1 | NA | TRBJ1-1 | TRBV11-2 | TGTGCCAGCAGCTTAGCGGGACAGGGGTCCGTTATGAACACTGAAGCTTTCTTT | CASSLAGQGSVMNTEAFF
TRBD1 | NA | TRBJ1-6 | TRBV2 | TGTGCCAGCAGGAAGAGTGAGACAGGGATATTTTCACCCCTCCACTTT | CASRKSETGIFSPLHF
NA | many | TRBJ2-1 | TRBV27 | TGTGCCAGCAGTCCCACAGGGTCGTCCTACAATGAGCAGTTCTTC | CASSPTGSSYNEQFF
NA | NA | TRBJ2-7 | TRBV4-2 | TGTGCCAGCAGCCAAGAATTCGCCTACGAGCAGTACTTC | CASSQEFAYEQYF
NA | NA | TRBJ2-1 | TRBV10-3 | TGTGCCATCAGACCGGACCAGGGCAATGAGCAGTTCTTC | CAIRPDQGNEQFF
NA | NA | TRBJ1-1 | TRBV28 | TGTGCCAGCGAGCAATACAGGGAAAACACTGAAGCTTTCTTT | CASEQYRENTEAFF
NA | NA | TRBJ2-1 | TRBV4-2 | TGTGCCAGCAGCCAACAAAGGGGCGATGAGCAGTTCTTC | CASSQQRGDEQFF
NA | NA | TRBJ1-6 | TRBV2 | TGTGCCAGCAGTGTGTCGCAGAGGAATTCACCCCTCCACTTT | CASSVSQRNSPLHF
TRBD2 | NA | TRBJ2-2 | TRBV5-1 | TGCGCCAGCAGCTTGTCACCGTCCCTACTAGCGGGAGGGAACACCGGGGAGCTGTTTTTT | CASSLSPSLLAGGNTGELFF
NA | NA | TRBJ1-6 | TRBV5-1 | TGCGCCAGCAGCTTGGGCCAGGGCAATTCACCCCTCCACTTT | CASSLGQGNSPLHF
TRBD1 | NA | TRBJ1-2 | TRBV5-4 | TGTGCCAGCAGCTCCCCGGGAACAGGGGGATTGATCGGCTACACCTTC | CASSSPGTGGLIGYTF
TRBD1 | NA | TRBJ1-2 | TRBV28 | TGTGCCAGCAGCTTAGGGGGACAGGGGGCGGGTGGCTACACCTTC | CASSLGGQGAGGYTF
TRBD1 | few | TRBJ1-6 | TRBV19 | TGTGCCAGTAGAACCGGACAGGGCGGTAATTCACCCCTCCACTTT | CASRTGQGGNSPLHF
TRBD1 | NA | TRBJ2-1 | TRBV18 | TGTGCCAGCTCACCCCGGACAGGGAGCAATGAGCAGTTCTTC | CASSPRTGSNEQFF
TRBD2 | NA | TRBJ2-5 | TRBV27 | TGTGCCAGCCGTCCCCAGGCTAGCGGGAGCCAAGAGACCCAGTACTTC | CASRPQASGSQETQYF
NA | NA | TRBJ1-1 | TRBV10-2 | TGCGCCAGCATACAGGGCGCGAGGGCTTTCTTT | CASIQGARAFF
NA | NA | TRBJ1-4 | TRBV9 | TGTGCCAGCAGCGGGGGCCTCCTGGGCAATGAAAAACTGTTTTTT | CASSGGLLGNEKLFF
TRBD2 | NA | TRBJ2-1 | TRBV9 | TGTGCCAGCAGCTCCCCAAGCGGGAGGGTAAGCTCCTACAATGAGCAGTTCTTC | CASSSPSGRVSSYNEQFF
NA | NA | TRBJ1-3 | TRBV6-1 | TGTGCCAGCAGTGAAGCCCCCGACAGCCGCCCCTCTGGAAACACCATATATTTT | CASSEAPDSRPSGNTIYF
TRBD1 | NA | TRBJ1-6 | TRBV19 | TGTGCCAGTAGTATCTCCGGGACAGGATATAATTCACCCCTCCACTTT | CASSISGTGYNSPLHF
TRBD2 | NA | TRBJ2-7 | TRBV5-1 | TGCGCCAGCAGCTTGGGACTAGCGGGAGGGTTGTACGAGCAGTACTTC | CASSLGLAGGLYEQYF
TRBD2 | NA | TRBJ2-1 | TRBV19 | TGTGCCAGTAGTCGAACTAGCGGAGGATACAATGAGCAGTTCTTC | CASSRTSGGYNEQFF
NA | NA | TRBJ1-2 | TRBV7-9 | TGTGCCAGCCAGGACTCCCCCCTATATGGCTACACCTTC | CASQDSPLYGYTF
NA | NA | TRBJ2-5 | TRBV18 | TGTGCCAGCTCACCAGACTCGAAGAAGACCCAGTACTTC | CASSPDSKKTQYF
NA | NA | TRBJ2-7 | TRBV5-1 | TGCGCCAGCAGCTTGCAGGGAGGCCTCGAGCAGTACTTC | CASSLQGGLEQYF
NA | NA | TRBJ1-2 | TRBV18 | TGTGCCAGCTCACCATCGAGGCCCGGTGTGGGTAACTATGGCTACACCTTC | CASSPSRPGVGNYGYTF
TRBD2 | NA | TRBJ2-1 | TRBV5-1 | TGCGCCAGCAGCTTAGGGACTAGCCCACCGTCCCATGAGCAGTTCTTC | CASSLGTSPPSHEQFF
TRBD2 | NA | TRBJ2-1 | TRBV3-1/TRBV3-2 | TGTGCCAGCAGGCCACCGGGACTAGCGGGGAACAATGAGCAGTTCTTC | CASRPPGLAGNNEQFF
NA | NA | TRBJ2-5 | TRBV6-5 | TGTGCCAGCAGTTACCAGGGTCCCCAAGAGACCCAGTACTTC | CASSYQGPQETQYF
NA | NA | TRBJ1-1 | TRBV6-5 | TGTGCCAGCAGTTACTTAGAGGGAACTGAAGCTTTCTTT | CASSYLEGTEAFF
NA | NA | TRBJ2-5 | TRBV5-1 | TGCGCCAGCAGCTCCGGGGGTCGGGGAGAGACCCAGTACTTC | CASSSGGRGETQYF
NA | NA | TRBJ2-5 | TRBV19 | TGTGCCAGTACGACCTGGGGAGGTGAGACCCAGTACTTC | CASTTWGGETQYF
TRBD2 | NA | TRBJ2-1 | TRBV6-1 | TGTGCCAGCAGTGAACTAGCGGGGGACTCCTACAATGAGCAGTTCTTC | CASSELAGDSYNEQFF
TRBD2 | NA | TRBJ2-1 | TRBV18 | TGTGCCAGCTCACCACGGACTAGCGGGGTTCATGAGCAGTTCTTC | CASSPRTSGVHEQFF
TRBD2 | few | TRBJ2-1 | TRBV3-1/TRBV3-2 | TGTGCCAGCAGTTCAAGACTAGCGGGCGGGAATGAGCAGTTCTTC | CASSSRLAGGNEQFF
NA | NA | TRBJ2-7 | TRBV9 | TGTGCCAGCAGCAAACGGGGCTCCTACGAGCAGTACTTC | CASSKRGSYEQYF
TRBD1 | NA | TRBJ2-2 | TRBV10-3 | TGTGCCATCAGCCCAAACCTACAGGGGGCGAACACCGGGGAGCTGTTTTTT | CAISPNLQGANTGELFF
NA | NA | TRBJ2-3 | TRBV11-2 | TGTGCCAGCAGCTTAGTGGAGGTCGCAGATACGCAGTATTTT | CASSLVEVADTQYF
TRBD1 | few | TRBJ1-2 | TRBV2 | TGTGCCAGCAGAGAGGGACAGGCAACTTTCGGCTATGGCTACACCTTC | CASREGQATFGYGYTF
TRBD2 | NA | TRBJ2-1 | TRBV28 | TGTGCCAGCAGCTTTCCTAGCGGCGAGCAGTTCTTC | CASSFPSGEQFF
TRBD1 | NA | TRBJ1-4 | TRBV7-9 | TGTGCCAGCAGCTTAGTCCCTACAGGGGCTGGTAATGAAAAACTGTTTTTT | CASSLVPTGAGNEKLFF
TRBD2 | NA | TRBJ2-7 | TRBV30 | TGTGCCTGGAGTGTACTAGCGGGAGCTCACGAGCAGTACTTC | CAWSVLAGAHEQYF
TRBD1 | NA | TRBJ1-5 | TRBV4-1 | TGCGCCAGCAGCCCTTGGGACAGCGAGCCCCAGCATTTT | CASSPWDSEPQHF
NA | NA | TRBJ2-5 | TRBV21-1 | TGTGCCAGCAGCAAAGTGGGGGGACAGGGACGAATTTTTGCTTACTTC | CASSKVGGQGRIFAYF
NA | NA | TRBJ1-5 | TRBV28 | TGTGCCAGCGCTTTGCCAGGGGCGAATCAGCCCCAGCATTTT | CASALPGANQPQHF